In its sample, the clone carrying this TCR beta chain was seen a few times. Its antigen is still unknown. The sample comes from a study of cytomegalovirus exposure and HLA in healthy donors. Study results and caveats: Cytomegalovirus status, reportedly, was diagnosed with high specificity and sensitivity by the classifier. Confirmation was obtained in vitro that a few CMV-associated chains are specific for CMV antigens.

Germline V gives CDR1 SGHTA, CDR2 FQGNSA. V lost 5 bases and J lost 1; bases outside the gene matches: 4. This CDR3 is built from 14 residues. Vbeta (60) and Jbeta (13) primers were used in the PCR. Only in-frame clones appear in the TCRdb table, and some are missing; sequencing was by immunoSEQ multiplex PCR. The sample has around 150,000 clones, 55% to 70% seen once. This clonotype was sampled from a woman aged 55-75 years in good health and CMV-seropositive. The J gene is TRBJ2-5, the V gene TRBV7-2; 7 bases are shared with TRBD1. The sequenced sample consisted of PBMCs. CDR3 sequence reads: CASSLYRGQETQYF. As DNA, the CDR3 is TGTGCCAGCAGCCTCTACAGGGGCCAAGAGACCCAGTACTTC.